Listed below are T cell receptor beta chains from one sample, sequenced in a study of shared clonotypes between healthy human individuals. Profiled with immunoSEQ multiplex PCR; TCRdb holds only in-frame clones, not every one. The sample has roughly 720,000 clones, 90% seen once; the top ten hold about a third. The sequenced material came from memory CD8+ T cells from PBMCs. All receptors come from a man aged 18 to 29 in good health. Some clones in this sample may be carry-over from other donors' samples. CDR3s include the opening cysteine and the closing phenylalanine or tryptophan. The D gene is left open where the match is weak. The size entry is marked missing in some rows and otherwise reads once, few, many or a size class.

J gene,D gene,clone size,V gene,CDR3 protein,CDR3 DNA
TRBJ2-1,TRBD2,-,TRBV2,CATSTQAGGLSYNEQFF,TGTGCCACCTCCACGCAAGCGGGAGGGTTATCCTACAATGAGCAGTTCTTC
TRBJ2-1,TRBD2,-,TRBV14,CASSRGLADYNEQFF,TGTGCCAGCAGCCGCGGACTAGCGGATTACAATGAGCAGTTCTTC
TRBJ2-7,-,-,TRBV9,CASSVAWEYLYEQYF,TGTGCCAGCAGCGTAGCTTGGGAGTACCTATACGAGCAGTACTTC
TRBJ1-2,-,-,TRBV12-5,CASGSPSFSQNYGYTF,TGTGCTAGTGGTTCACCCTCTTTCTCGCAGAACTATGGCTACACCTTC
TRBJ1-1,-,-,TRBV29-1,CSSNFGGTPGTEAFF,TGCAGCAGCAACTTCGGGGGAACACCGGGGACTGAAGCTTTCTTT
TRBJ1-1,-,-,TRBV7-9,CASLGNSFMNTEAFF,TGTGCCAGCCTGGGGAACAGTTTCATGAACACTGAAGCTTTCTTT
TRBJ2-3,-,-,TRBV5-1,CASSLEGADTQYF,TGCGCCAGCAGCTTGGAGGGGGCAGATACGCAGTATTTT
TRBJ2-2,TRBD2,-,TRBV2,CARTSVAGELFF,TGTGCCAGAACTAGCGTTGCCGGGGAGCTGTTTTTT
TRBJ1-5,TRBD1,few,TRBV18,CASSPTGTGKLYSNQPQHF,TGTGCCAGCTCACCCACCGGGACAGGGAAACTTTATAGCAATCAGCCCCAGCATTTT
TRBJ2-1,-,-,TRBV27,CASSDSLSYNEQFF,TGTGCCAGCAGCGACAGCCTCTCCTACAATGAGCAGTTCTTC
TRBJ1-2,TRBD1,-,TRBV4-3,CASSQDSAGGLYGYTF,TGCGCCAGCAGCCAAGATTCGGCAGGGGGGCTCTATGGCTACACCTTC